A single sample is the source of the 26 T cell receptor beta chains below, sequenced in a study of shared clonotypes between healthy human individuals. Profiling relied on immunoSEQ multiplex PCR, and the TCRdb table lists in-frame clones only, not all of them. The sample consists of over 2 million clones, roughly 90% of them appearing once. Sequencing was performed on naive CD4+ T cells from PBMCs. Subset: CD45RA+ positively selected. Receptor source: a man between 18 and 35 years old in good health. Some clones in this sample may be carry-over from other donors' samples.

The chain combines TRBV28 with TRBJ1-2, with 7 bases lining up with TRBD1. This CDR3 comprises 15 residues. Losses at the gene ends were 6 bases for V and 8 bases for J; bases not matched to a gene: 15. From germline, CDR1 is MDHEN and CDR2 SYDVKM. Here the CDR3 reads CASRPPTGFRYGYTF. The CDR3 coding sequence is TGTGCCAGCAGACCCCCGACAGGGTTCAGGTACGGCTACACCTTC.

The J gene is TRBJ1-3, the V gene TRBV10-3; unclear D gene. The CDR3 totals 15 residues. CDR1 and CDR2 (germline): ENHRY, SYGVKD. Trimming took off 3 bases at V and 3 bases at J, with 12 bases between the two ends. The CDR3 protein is CAISEMVAVGNTIYF. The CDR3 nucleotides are TGTGCCATCAGTGAAATGGTGGCAGTTGGAAACACCATATATTTT.

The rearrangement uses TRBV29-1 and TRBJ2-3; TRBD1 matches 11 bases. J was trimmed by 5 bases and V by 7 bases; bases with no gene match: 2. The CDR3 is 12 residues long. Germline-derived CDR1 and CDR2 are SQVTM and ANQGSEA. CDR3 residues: CSAGTGGDTQYF. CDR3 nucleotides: TGCAGCGCAGGGACAGGGGGAGATACGCAGTATTTT.

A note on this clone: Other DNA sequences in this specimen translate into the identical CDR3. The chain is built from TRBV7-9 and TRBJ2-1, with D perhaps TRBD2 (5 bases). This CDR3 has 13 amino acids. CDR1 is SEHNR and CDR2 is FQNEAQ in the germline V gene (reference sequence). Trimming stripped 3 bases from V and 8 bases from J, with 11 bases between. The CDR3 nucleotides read TGTGCCAGCAGCTTGGCGGGTAGGGATGAGCAGTTCTTC. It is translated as CASSLAGRDEQFF.

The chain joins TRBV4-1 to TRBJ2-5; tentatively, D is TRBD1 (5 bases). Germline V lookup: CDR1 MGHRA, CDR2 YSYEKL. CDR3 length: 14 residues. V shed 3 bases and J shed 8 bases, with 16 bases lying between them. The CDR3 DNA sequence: TGCGCCAGCAGCCAGAGACAGCTAGAAAATACCCAGTACTTC. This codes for CASSQRQLENTQYF.

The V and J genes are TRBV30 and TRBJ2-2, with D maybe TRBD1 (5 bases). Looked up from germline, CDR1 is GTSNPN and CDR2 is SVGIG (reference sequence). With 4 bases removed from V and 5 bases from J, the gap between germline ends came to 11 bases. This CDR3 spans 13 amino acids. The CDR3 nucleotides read TGTGCCTGGACAGGGCTGAAGACCGGGGAGCTGTTTTTT. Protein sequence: CAWTGLKTGELFF. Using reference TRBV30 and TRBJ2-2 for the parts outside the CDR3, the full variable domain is SQTIHQWPATLVQPVGSPLSLECTVEGTSNPNLYWYRQAAGRGLQLLFYSVGIGQISSEVPQNLSASRPQDRQFILSSKKLLLSDSGFYLCAWTGLKTGELFFGEGSRLTVL.

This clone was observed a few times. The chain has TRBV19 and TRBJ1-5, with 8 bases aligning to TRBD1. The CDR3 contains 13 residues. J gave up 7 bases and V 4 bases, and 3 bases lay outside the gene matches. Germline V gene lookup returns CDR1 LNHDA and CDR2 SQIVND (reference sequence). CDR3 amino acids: CASSTDRDQPQHF. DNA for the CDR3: TGTGCCAGTAGTACGGACAGGGACCAGCCCCAGCATTTT.

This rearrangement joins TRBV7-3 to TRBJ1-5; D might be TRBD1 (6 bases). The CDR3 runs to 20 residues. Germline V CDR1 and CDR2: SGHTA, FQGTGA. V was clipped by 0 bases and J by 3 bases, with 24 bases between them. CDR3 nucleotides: TGTGCCAGCAGCTTAACTTTTCCCGGACAGTGGTGTCAGCCCAATCAGCCCCAGCATTTT. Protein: CASSLTFPGQWCQPNQPQHF.

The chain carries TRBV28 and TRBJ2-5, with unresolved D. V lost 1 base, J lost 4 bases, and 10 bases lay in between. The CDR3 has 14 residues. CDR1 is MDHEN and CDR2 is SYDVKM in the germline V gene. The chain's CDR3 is CASSLLLGLETQYF. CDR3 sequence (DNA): TGTGCCAGCAGTTTATTATTGGGTTTAGAGACCCAGTACTTC.

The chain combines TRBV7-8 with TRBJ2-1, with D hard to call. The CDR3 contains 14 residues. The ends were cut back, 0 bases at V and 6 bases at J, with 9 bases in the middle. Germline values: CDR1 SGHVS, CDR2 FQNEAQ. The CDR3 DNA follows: TGTGCCAGCAGCTTAGCGGCAGCTATCAATGAGCAGTTCTTC. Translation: CASSLAAAINEQFF.

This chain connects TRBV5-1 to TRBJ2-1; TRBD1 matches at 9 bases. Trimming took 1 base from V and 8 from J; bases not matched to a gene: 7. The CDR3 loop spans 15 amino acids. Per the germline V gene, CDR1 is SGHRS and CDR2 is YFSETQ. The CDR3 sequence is CASSLLGDRVDEQFF. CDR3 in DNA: TGCGCCAGCAGCTTGCTAGGGGACAGGGTTGATGAGCAGTTCTTC.

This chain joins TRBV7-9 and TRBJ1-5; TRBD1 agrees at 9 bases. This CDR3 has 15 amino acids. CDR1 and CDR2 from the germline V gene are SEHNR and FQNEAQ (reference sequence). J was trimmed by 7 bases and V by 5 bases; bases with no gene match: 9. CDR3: CASSNTGGPEQPQHF. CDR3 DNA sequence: TGTGCCAGCAGCAACACAGGGGGCCCGGAGCAGCCCCAGCATTTT.

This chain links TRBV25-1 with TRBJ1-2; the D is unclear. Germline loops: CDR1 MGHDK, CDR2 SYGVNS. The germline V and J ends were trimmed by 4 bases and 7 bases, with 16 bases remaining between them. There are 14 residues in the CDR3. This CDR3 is CASSGQRGVVGYTF. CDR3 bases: TGTGCCAGCAGTGGCCAGCGGGGAGTTGTTGGCTACACCTTC.

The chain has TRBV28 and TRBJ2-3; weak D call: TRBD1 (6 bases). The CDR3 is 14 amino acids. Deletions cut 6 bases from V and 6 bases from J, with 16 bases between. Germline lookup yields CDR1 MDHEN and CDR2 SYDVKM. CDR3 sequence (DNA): TGTGCCAGCAGGGGGGCGGGCCCCGGGGATACGCAGTATTTT. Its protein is CASRGAGPGDTQYF.

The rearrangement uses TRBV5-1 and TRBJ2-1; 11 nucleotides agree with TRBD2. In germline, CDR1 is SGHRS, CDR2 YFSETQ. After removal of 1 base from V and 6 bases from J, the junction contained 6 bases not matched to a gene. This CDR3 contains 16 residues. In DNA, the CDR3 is TGCGCCAGCAGCTTGTTCCGCCTAGCGGGAGGCAATGAGCAGTTCTTC. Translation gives CASSLFRLAGGNEQFF.

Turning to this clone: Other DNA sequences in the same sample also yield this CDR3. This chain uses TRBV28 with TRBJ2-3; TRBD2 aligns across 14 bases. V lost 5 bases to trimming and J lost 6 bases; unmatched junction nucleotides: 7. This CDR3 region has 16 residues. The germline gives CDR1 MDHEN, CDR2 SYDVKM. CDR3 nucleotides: TGTGCCAGCAGTCTTCCGGGACTAGCGGGAGTGGATACGCAGTATTTT. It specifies CASSLPGLAGVDTQYF.

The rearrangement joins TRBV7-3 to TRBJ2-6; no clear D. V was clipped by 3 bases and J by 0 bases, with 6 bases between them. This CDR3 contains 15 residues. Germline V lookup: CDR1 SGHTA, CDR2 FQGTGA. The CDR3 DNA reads TGTGCCAGCAGCTTTCGAGTCTCTGGGGCCAACGTCCTGACTTTC. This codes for CASSFRVSGANVLTF.

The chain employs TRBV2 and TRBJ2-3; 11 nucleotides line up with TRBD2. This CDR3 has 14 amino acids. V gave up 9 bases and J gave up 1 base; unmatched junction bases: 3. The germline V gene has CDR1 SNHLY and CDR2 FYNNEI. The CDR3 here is CARGTSGGTDTQYF. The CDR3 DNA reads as TGTGCCAGGGGGACTAGCGGAGGCACAGATACGCAGTATTTT.

CDR3 coding DNA: TGTGCCACCCTCGGAGACACTGAAGCTTTCTTT. Its translation is CATLGDTEAFF. J is TRBJ1-1 and V is TRBV6-1; unclear D gene. The CDR3 is 11 residues long. CDR1 and CDR2 from the germline V gene are MNHNS and SASEGT. The ends were cut back, 10 bases at V and 3 bases at J, with 9 bases in the middle.

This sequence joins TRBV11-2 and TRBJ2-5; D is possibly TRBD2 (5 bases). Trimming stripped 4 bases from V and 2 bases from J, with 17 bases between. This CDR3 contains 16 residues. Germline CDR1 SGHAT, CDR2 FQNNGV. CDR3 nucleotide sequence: TGTGCCAGCAGCTCCTACCGGGCTAGCCGACAAGAGACCCAGTACTTC. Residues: CASSSYRASRQETQYF.

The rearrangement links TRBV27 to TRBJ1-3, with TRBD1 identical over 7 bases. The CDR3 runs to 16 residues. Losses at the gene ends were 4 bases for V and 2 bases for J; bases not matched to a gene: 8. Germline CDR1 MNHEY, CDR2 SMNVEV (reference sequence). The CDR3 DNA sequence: TGTGCCAGCAGTTCCCTGGACAGGTTGACTGGAAACACCATATATTTT. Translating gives CASSSLDRLTGNTIYF.

CDR3 sequence reads: CASSETSPSGEQFF. The CDR3 DNA reads TGTGCCAGCAGTGAGACTAGCCCCTCGGGTGAGCAGTTCTTC. V gene TRBV6-4 combines with J gene TRBJ2-1; 7 bases align to TRBD2. The CDR3 is 14 residues long. CDR1 is MRHNA and CDR2 is SNTAGT in the germline V gene. Trimming at V came to 3 bases and at J to 9 bases, leaving 8 bases not matched to a gene.

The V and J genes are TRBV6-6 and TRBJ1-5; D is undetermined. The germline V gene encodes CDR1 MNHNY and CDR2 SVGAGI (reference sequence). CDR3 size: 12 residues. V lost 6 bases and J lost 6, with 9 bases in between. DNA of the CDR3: TGTGCCAGCAGCCCCCCCGGTCAGCCCCAGCATTTT. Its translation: CASSPPGQPQHF.

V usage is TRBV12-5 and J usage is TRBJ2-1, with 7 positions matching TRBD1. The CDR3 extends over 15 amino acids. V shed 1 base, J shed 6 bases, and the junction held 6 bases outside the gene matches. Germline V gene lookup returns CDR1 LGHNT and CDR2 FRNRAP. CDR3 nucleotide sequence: TGTGCTAGTGGTTTGGGACGGGACAGTATCAATGAGCAGTTCTTC. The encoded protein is CASGLGRDSINEQFF.

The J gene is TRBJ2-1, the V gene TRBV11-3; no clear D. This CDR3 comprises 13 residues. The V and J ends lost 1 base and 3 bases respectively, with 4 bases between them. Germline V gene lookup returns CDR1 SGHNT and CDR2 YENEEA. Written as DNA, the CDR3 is TGTGCCAGCAGCTTAGGTTACTACAATGAGCAGTTCTTC. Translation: CASSLGYYNEQFF.

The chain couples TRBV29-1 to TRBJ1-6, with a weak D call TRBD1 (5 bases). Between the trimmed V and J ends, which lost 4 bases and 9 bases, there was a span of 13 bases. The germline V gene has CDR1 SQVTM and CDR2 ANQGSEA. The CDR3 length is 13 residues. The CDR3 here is CSVAWGTGSPLHF. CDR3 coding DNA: TGCAGCGTTGCGTGGGGGACTGGTTCACCCCTCCACTTT.